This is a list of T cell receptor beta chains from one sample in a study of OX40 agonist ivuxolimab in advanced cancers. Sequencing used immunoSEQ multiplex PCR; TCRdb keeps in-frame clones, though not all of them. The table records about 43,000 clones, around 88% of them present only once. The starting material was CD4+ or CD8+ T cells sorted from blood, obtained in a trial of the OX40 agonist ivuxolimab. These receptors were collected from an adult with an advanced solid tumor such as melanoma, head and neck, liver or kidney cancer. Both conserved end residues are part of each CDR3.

CASSLAEKNEPYNEQFF,TRBJ2-1,TRBV7-8
CAAGALNTEAFF,TRBJ1-1,TRBV19
CASSLPGAGELFF,TRBJ2-2,TRBV7-9
CASSHRGLSSYNEQFF,TRBJ2-1,TRBV7-8
CASSKAGGNEQFF,TRBJ2-1,TRBV21-1
CAWGTGTGAYEQYF,TRBJ2-7,TRBV30
CASSLGGHEQFF,TRBJ2-1,TRBV9
CASSPGTGGTEAFF,TRBJ1-1,TRBV19
CASSPPMNTGELFF,TRBJ2-2,TRBV18
CASSISDAEGYTF,TRBJ1-2,TRBV19
CASSIAQGANEQFF,TRBJ2-1,TRBV19
CASSPKLAGAYEQYF,TRBJ2-7,TRBV4-1
CASSVVDQSTDTQYF,TRBJ2-3,TRBV9
CASSLPLGGPNTEAFF,TRBJ1-1,TRBV28
CASSVGGRGYEQYF,TRBJ2-7,TRBV9
CASSLQRGGEAFF,TRBJ1-1,TRBV11-2
CASRPDRNNEQFF,TRBJ2-1,TRBV23-1
CASSSVNPGGFGYEQYF,TRBJ2-7,TRBV13
CASSFIQGFYNEQFF,TRBJ2-1,TRBV5-1
CASSWGEATTGELFF,TRBJ2-2,TRBV6-5
CASSVSGTGDNEQFF,TRBJ2-1,TRBV9
CASSPSGHAPGELFF,TRBJ2-2,TRBV14
CASSLLALSSGSGNEQFF,TRBJ2-1,TRBV27
CASSLPPGEQFF,TRBJ2-1,TRBV27
CASSQGGVTYEQYF,TRBJ2-7,TRBV4-2
CASSLADRDREAFF,TRBJ1-1,TRBV7-9
CATQGGGDYGYTF,TRBJ1-2,TRBV28
CASSLVGTGRSGELFF,TRBJ2-2,TRBV7-9
CASSLLAGPSYEQYF,TRBJ2-7,TRBV11-3
CASSEAIGLAVYEQYF,TRBJ2-7,TRBV6-1
CANPPGTTYTGELFF,TRBJ2-2,TRBV2
CASSARTSGITDTQYF,TRBJ2-3,TRBV5-4
CASSLREAGANVLTF,TRBJ2-6,TRBV5-4
CAWSPGGIEQFF,TRBJ2-1,TRBV30
CASGLMGRRGNSGANVLTF,TRBJ2-6,TRBV21-1
CASSLNADEQFF,TRBJ2-1,TRBV7-9
CASSSILYEQYF,TRBJ2-7,TRBV6-5